This T cell receptor beta chain appears in the sequencing data of a study of cytomegalovirus exposure and HLA in healthy donors. Note on this clone: What it binds is unknown.

Per germline, CDR1 SNHLY and CDR2 FYNNEI. The length of the CDR3 is 16 residues. J lost 2 bases, V lost 6 bases, and 13 bases had no gene match. General study results and limits: In a later analysis, CMV-associated beta chains were mostly HLA-associated, it appeared.

The PCR had 60 Vbeta and 13 Jbeta primers. The repertoire was sequenced with immunoSEQ multiplex PCR; TCRdb's copy has only in-frame clones and lacks some. The sample yields about 190,000 clones, 80% seen once. The sequenced sample was PBMCs. The origin of this receptor is a man aged 35-49 years in good health and CMV-seropositive. The rearrangement joins TRBV2 to TRBJ2-7; 7 nucleotides line up with TRBD1. The CDR3 protein is CASRESETGIAYEQYF. CDR3 bases: TGTGCCAGCAGGGAGTCCGAGACAGGGATCGCCTACGAGCAGTACTTC.